These 27 T cell receptor beta chains were sequenced from one sample in a study of blood T cell repertoires in COVID-19. Sequenced by immunoSEQ multiplex PCR; TCRdb stores in-frame clones only, minus some. Of under 150,000 clones detected, about 90% appear once; the ten largest clones hold around 16%. The sequenced sample was peripheral blood. The receptors derive from a woman in her forties or fifties who had recovered from COVID-19.

The V gene is TRBV18, the J gene TRBJ1-2, with 9 nucleotides matching TRBD1. The CDR3 sequence is 14 residues long. J was trimmed by 5 bases and V by 3 bases; bases with no gene match: 4. The germline V gene encodes CDR1 KGHSH and CDR2 LQKENI. The CDR3 region is CASSPRQGDYGYTF. Written as DNA, the CDR3 is TGTGCCAGCTCACCTAGACAGGGGGATTATGGCTACACCTTC.

The sample holds one count of this clone. The rearrangement joins TRBV19 to TRBJ2-7; 14 bases are a match to TRBD2. This CDR3 is 15 amino acids long. With V trimmed by 4 bases and J by 6 bases, 5 bases remained unmatched. The germline V gene encodes CDR1 LNHDA and CDR2 SQIVND (reference sequence). The CDR3 coding sequence is TGTGCCAGTAGTAGCAGACTAGCGGGAGGGGGCGAGCAGTACTTC. The encoded protein is CASSSRLAGGGEQYF.

The chain combines TRBV19 with TRBJ1-5, with 7 positions matching TRBD1. The V and J ends lost 4 bases and 0 bases, in that order; junction bases with no gene match: 9. The CDR3 extends over 17 amino acids. Per the germline V gene, CDR1 is LNHDA and CDR2 is SQIVND (reference sequence). DNA of the CDR3: TGTGCCAGTAGTACCCGGGACAGTGGGGGTAGCAATCAGCCCCAGCATTTT. It specifies CASSTRDSGGSNQPQHF. The variable domain in full, completed from reference TRBV19 and TRBJ1-5, reads DGGITQSPKYLFRKEGQNVTLSCEQNLNHDAMYWYRQDPGQGLRLIYYSQIVNDFQKGDIAEGYSVSREKKESFPLTVTSAQKNPTAFYLCASSTRDSGGSNQPQHFGDGTRLSIL.

The gene calls are TRBV25-1 and TRBJ2-7, with 8 nucleotides matching TRBD2. The CDR3 is 17 residues long. J was trimmed by 4 bases and V by 1 base; bases with no gene match: 12. Germline assignment: CDR1 MGHDK and CDR2 SYGVNS. CDR3 residues: CASSELGTGGVIYEQYF. The CDR3 coding sequence is TGTGCCAGCAGTGAATTGGGAACGGGGGGGGTGATTTACGAGCAGTACTTC.

CDR3 coding DNA: TGTGCCAGCAGCTACCTAGCGGGAGACGCCTACGAGCAGTACTTC. It specifies CASSYLAGDAYEQYF. The gene calls are TRBV6-6 and TRBJ2-7; 10 bases agree with TRBD2. CDR1 MNHNY and CDR2 SVGAGI come from the germline V gene (reference sequence). The CDR3 runs to 15 residues. With V trimmed by 6 bases and J by 2 bases, 7 bases remained unmatched.

The V call is TRBV27, the J call TRBJ1-2; tentative D call: TRBD1 (6 bases). Germline assignment: CDR1 MNHEY and CDR2 SMNVEV (reference sequence). The CDR3 extends over 14 amino acids. With 0 bases removed from V and 8 bases from J, the gap between germline ends came to 13 bases. CDR3 coding DNA: TGTGCCAGCAGTTTATCACCAGGGGTGGAGGGCTACACCTTC. Translated: CASSLSPGVEGYTF.

This sequence joins TRBV5-1 and TRBJ1-6; D is ambiguous. This CDR3 spans 14 amino acids. Germline V gives CDR1 SGHRS, CDR2 YFSETQ. V lost 4 bases, J lost 15 bases, and 20 bases lay in between. As DNA, the CDR3 is TGCGCCAGCAGCGCCGACTCGGTAATGTTACGCCTCCACTTT. Amino acids: CASSADSVMLRLHF.

The rearrangement links TRBV21-1 to TRBJ2-1; the table names TRBD1, a call not compared with the DNA. TRBV21-1 is a known pseudogene. This CDR3 spans 16 amino acids. The CDR3 protein is CASSKGPGAAYNEQFF. In nucleotides, the CDR3 is TGTGCCAGCAGCAAAGGTCCAGGGGCGGCCTACAATGAGCAGTTCTTC.

CDR3 bases: TGTGCCAGCAGGATACTAGCGGGGGGGCAAGAGACCCAGTACTTC. This gives the protein CASRILAGGQETQYF. This chain uses TRBV2 with TRBJ2-5; 13 bases fit TRBD2. In germline, CDR1 is SNHLY, CDR2 FYNNEI. This CDR3 is built from 15 residues. Trimming removed 6 bases from V and 2 bases from J; junction bases left unmatched: 3.

The gene calls are TRBV2 and TRBJ1-2, with 8 bases matching TRBD1. V gave up 3 bases and J gave up 5 bases; unmatched junction bases: 5. The germline gives CDR1 SNHLY, CDR2 FYNNEI. The CDR3 extends over 14 amino acids. The CDR3 DNA is TGTGCCAGCAGTGAGCAGGGGGCGCTTTATGGCTACACCTTC. Translating it yields CASSEQGALYGYTF.

This clone was seen a single time. V usage is TRBV11-3 and J usage is TRBJ2-5, with 9 bases identical to TRBD1. CDR3 length equals 15 residues. Trimming took 5 bases from V and 7 from J; bases not matched to a gene: 11. Germline CDR1 is SGHNT and CDR2 is YENEEA. In DNA form, the CDR3 reads TGTGCCAGCAGCGGCACAGGGGGCAGCCCGGGGACCCAGTACTTC. Translated: CASSGTGGSPGTQYF.

The chain recombines TRBV29-1 with TRBJ1-2; D is unresolved. V shed 4 bases and J shed 1 base, with 7 bases lying between them. The germline gives CDR1 SQVTM, CDR2 ANQGSEA. The CDR3 runs 12 residues. CDR3 region: CSVGGLNYGYTF. The CDR3 nucleotides read TGCAGCGTTGGAGGGCTTAACTATGGCTACACCTTC.

This chain connects TRBV6-1 to TRBJ2-2, with D tentatively TRBD2 (7 bases). The germline V and J ends were trimmed by 4 bases and 1 base, with 19 bases remaining between them. Germline CDR1 and CDR2: MNHNS and SASEGT. The CDR3 has 18 amino acids. CDR3 bases: TGTGCCAGCAGTGCCCTGGGTGGGCGGGGGCAGAACACCGGGGAGCTGTTTTTT. This codes for CASSALGGRGQNTGELFF.

The chain has TRBV18 and TRBJ1-5; D is unresolved. The length of the CDR3 is 13 residues. Trimming cost V 8 bases and J 9 bases, with 17 bases left between them. The germline CDR1 and CDR2 sequences are KGHSH and LQKENI. This CDR3 reads CASQAGSLMPQHF. CDR3 DNA sequence: TGTGCCAGCCAGGCGGGCAGCCTCATGCCCCAGCATTTT.

The V and J genes are TRBV5-1 and TRBJ1-1; D perhaps matches TRBD1 (5 bases). Germline V CDR1 and CDR2: SGHRS, YFSETQ. The CDR3 consists of 15 residues. Trimming cost V 5 bases and J 0 bases, with 14 bases left between them. In DNA form, the CDR3 reads TGCGCCAGCAGGCCTGGGACTCCCCTGAACACTGAAGCTTTCTTT. Translating gives CASRPGTPLNTEAFF. Together with reference TRBV5-1 and TRBJ1-1, the CDR3 gives the full variable domain: KAGVTQTPRYLIKTRGQQVTLSCSPISGHRSVSWYQQTPGQGLQFLFEYFSETQRNKGNFPGRFSGRQFSNSRSEMNVSTLELGDSALYLCASRPGTPLNTEAFFGQGTRLTVV.

The chain employs TRBV10-1 and TRBJ2-2; TRBD2 is a possible D gene (5 bases). From germline, CDR1 is WNHNN and CDR2 SYGVQD (reference sequence). Trimming removed 0 bases from V and 3 bases from J, with 8 bases in between. This CDR3 contains 15 residues. CDR3 sequence (DNA): TGCGCCAGCAGTGAGTCGGTGGAGGACACCGGGGAGCTGTTTTTT. Translation gives CASSESVEDTGELFF.

The chain recombines TRBV4-3 with TRBJ2-7; 7 nucleotides line up with TRBD2. This CDR3 contains 15 residues. Germline assignment: CDR1 LGHNA and CDR2 YSLEER. V trimming: 4 bases; J trimming: 6 bases; junction bases outside the gene matches: 12. The CDR3 bases are TGCGCCAGCAGCCCCTCTCTGCGGGAGAAAGGCGAGCAGTACTTC. Its protein is CASSPSLREKGEQYF.

The gene calls are TRBV2 and TRBJ2-2; 7 positions match TRBD1. Germline V gene lookup returns CDR1 SNHLY and CDR2 FYNNEI. The J segment lost 5 bases and the V segment lost 7 bases, leaving 10 bases of the junction unmatched. The CDR3 is 15 amino acids. The DNA for the CDR3 is TGTGCCAGCAAAAGTCAAGGGGGCGAGACCGGGGAGCTGTTTTTT. It is translated as CASKSQGGETGELFF.

This clone has only a few counts. The rearrangement joins TRBV20-1 to TRBJ1-6; D perhaps matches TRBD1 (5 bases). The length of the CDR3 is 15 residues. The germline V and J ends were trimmed by 3 bases and 7 bases, with 16 bases remaining between them. CDR1 and CDR2 (germline): DFQATT, SNEGSKA (reference sequence). CDR3 amino acids: CSASKLARENSPLHF. CDR3 in DNA: TGCAGTGCTAGTAAATTGGCCAGGGAAAATTCACCCCTCCACTTT.

The chain joins TRBV27 to TRBJ1-2, with 8 nucleotides matching TRBD1. The CDR3 spans 15 residues. V shed 5 bases, J shed 6 bases, and the junction held 11 bases outside the gene matches. Germline V gene sequence: CDR1 MNHEY, CDR2 SMNVEV (reference sequence). CDR3 protein: CASSPQMTGEDGYTF. As DNA, the CDR3 is TGTGCCAGCAGTCCCCAAATGACAGGGGAAGATGGCTACACCTTC.

The DNA for the CDR3 is TGTGCCAGCAGTTACCCGGGTGAGACCCAGTACTTC. This gives the protein CASSYPGETQYF. The chain carries TRBV6-2 or TRBV6-3 and TRBJ2-5; D gene uncertain. The CDR3 runs to 12 residues. V lost 2 bases to trimming and J lost 5 bases, with 6 bases between them. Germline V lookup: CDR1 MNHEY, CDR2 SVGEGT.

This sequence joins TRBV11-2 and TRBJ1-1, with a weak D call TRBD1 (5 bases). Trimming stripped 2 bases from V and 7 bases from J, with 17 bases between. The V gene's germline CDR1 is SGHAT and CDR2 FQNNGV. The CDR3 is made up of 15 amino acids. The CDR3 DNA follows: TGTGCCAGCAGCTTACAAAGGACACTCGTCGTTGAAGCTTTCTTT. As protein: CASSLQRTLVVEAFF. The variable domain in full, completed from reference TRBV11-2 and TRBJ1-1, reads EAGVAQSPRYKIIEKRQSVAFWCNPISGHATLYWYQQILGQGPKLLIQFQNNGVVDDSQLPKDRFSAERLKGVDSTLKIQPAKLEDSAVYLCASSLQRTLVVEAFFGQGTRLTVV.

The gene calls are TRBV7-2 and TRBJ1-2; 7 nucleotides align to TRBD1. V was pared by 5 bases and J by 4 bases, with 4 bases of the junction left unmatched. Germline V gene sequence: CDR1 SGHTA, CDR2 FQGNSA. This CDR3 region has 13 residues. CDR3: CASSGGQFYGYTF. In DNA form, the CDR3 reads TGTGCCAGCAGCGGGGGACAGTTCTATGGCTACACCTTC.

The chain is built from TRBV27 and TRBJ1-1, with D tentatively TRBD1 (5 bases). The CDR3 consists of 16 residues. Trimming took 8 bases from V and 3 from J, leaving 22 bases between them. Germline CDR1 and CDR2: MNHEY and SMNVEV (reference sequence). This chain's CDR3 is CASSKNLGARDTEAFF. The CDR3 DNA reads as TGTGCCAGCTCTAAAAACTTAGGGGCCAGGGACACTGAAGCTTTCTTT.

V is TRBV2 and J is TRBJ2-5; TRBD2 might be the D (5 bases). The V end was cut by 8 bases, the J end by 5 bases, with 12 bases between. The CDR3 runs to 12 residues. Germline V gives CDR1 SNHLY, CDR2 FYNNEI. The CDR3 region is CASRHSGETQYF. The CDR3 DNA sequence: TGTGCCAGCCGTCATTCGGGGGAGACCCAGTACTTC.

J is TRBJ1-6 and V is TRBV18; a weak D match, TRBD1 (5 bases). Trimming cost V 3 bases and J 9 bases, with 18 bases left between them. Germline lookup yields CDR1 KGHSH and CDR2 LQKENI. The CDR3 is 16 residues long. The CDR3: CASSPVRDVGGSPLHF. DNA of the CDR3: TGTGCCAGCTCACCTGTGCGGGACGTCGGGGGTTCACCCCTCCACTTT.

V and J are TRBV19 and TRBJ1-5, with D perhaps TRBD1 (6 bases). The CDR3 covers 14 residues. The V and J ends lost 5 bases and 3 bases respectively, with 11 bases between them. Germline V gives CDR1 LNHDA, CDR2 SQIVND (reference sequence). The CDR3 protein is CASSFRDNNQPQHF. The CDR3, as DNA: TGTGCCAGTAGTTTCCGGGACAACAATCAGCCCCAGCATTTT.